The present TCR beta chain was sequenced within a study of CD8 T cells in Susac syndrome. Sequencing targeted TCR beta in T cells from blood (CD8+ and CD4+). Relapsing-remitting disease, either stable or active, was present in the treatment-naive patients who were the multiple sclerosis controls. The V end lost 2 bases, the J end lost 4 bases, and 11 bases lay between the germline ends. The length of the CDR3 is 15 residues. Reverse transcription of roughly 0.5 to 1 ug RNA was performed with random hexamers. Amplification of TCR beta CDR3 used immunoSEQ multiplex PCR across 54 Vbeta and 13 Jbeta. TCRdb reprocessed the immunoSEQ multiplex PCR reads with MiXCR, giving one entry per CDR3 protein. The sample carries 300,000 or so distinct CDR3 sequences, about 90% recorded once.

The chain employs TRBV12-3 or TRBV12-4 and TRBJ2-2, with D perhaps TRBD2 (5 bases). Material: CD4+ T cells from PBMCs. The receptor comes from a human donor with multiple sclerosis. This chain's CDR3 is CASSLFGGSTGELFF. The CDR3 DNA follows: TGTGCCAGCAGTTTATTCGGAGGAAGCACCGGGGAGCTGTTTTTT.